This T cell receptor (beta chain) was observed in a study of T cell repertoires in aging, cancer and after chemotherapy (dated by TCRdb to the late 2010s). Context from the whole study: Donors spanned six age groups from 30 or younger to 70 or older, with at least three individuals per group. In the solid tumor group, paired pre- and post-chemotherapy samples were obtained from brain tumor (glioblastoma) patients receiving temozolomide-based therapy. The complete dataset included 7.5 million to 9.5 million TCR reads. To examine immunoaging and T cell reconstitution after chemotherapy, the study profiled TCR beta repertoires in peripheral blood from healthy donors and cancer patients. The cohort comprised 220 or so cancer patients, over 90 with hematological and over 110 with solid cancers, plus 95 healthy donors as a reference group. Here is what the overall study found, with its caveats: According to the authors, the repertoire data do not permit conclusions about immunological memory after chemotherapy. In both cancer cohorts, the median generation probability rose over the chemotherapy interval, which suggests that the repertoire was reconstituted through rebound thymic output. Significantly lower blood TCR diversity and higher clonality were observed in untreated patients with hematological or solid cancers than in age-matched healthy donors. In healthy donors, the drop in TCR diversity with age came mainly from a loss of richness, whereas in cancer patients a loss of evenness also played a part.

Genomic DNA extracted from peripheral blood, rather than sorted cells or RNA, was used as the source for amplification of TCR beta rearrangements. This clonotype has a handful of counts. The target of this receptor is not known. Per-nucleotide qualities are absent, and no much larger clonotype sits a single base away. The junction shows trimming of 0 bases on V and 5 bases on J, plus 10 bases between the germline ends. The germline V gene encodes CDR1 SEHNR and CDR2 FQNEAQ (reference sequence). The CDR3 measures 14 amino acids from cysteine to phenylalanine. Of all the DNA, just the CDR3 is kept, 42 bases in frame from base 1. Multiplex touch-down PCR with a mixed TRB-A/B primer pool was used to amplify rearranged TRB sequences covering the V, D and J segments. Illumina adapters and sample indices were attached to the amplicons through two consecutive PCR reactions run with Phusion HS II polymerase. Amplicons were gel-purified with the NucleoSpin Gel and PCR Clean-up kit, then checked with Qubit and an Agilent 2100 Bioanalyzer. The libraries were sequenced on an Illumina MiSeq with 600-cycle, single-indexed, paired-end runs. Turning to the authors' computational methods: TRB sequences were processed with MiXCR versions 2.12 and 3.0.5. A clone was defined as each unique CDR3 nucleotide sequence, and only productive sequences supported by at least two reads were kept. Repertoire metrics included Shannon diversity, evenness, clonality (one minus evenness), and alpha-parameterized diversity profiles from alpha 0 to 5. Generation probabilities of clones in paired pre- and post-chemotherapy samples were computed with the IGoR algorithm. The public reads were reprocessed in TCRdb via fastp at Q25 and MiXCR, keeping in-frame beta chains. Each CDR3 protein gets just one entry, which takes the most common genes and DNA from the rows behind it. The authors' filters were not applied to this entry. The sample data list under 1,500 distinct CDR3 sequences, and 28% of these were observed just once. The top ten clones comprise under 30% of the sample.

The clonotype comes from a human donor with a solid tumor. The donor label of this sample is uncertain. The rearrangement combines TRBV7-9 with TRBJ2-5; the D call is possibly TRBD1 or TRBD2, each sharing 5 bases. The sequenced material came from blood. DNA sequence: TGTGCCAGCAGCTTAGCGTACGGGACGGAGACCCAGTACTTC. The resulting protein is CASSLAYGTETQYF.